This T cell receptor beta chain originates from a study of metastatic and nonmetastatic thyroid tumors. Trimming took 8 bases from V and 7 from J, leaving 20 bases between them. The CDR3 spans 15 residues. The V gene's germline CDR1 is MNHNS and CDR2 SASEGT. This clone appeared many times. TCRdb re-called the PCR reads with MiXCR. The data show 30,000 to 45,000 clones, with less than 25% seen just once and 15% held by the top ten. No treatment had been given to any patient before thyroid surgery. V is TRBV6-1 and J is TRBJ1-4, with D maybe TRBD1 (6 bases). This TCR derives from a female donor with papillary thyroid cancer or a benign thyroid nodule (not recorded which). Some clones in this sample may be carry-over from other donors' samples. The material sequenced was blood. The CDR3 here is CASGGRGVRGEKLFF. In nucleotides, the CDR3 is TGTGCCAGCGGGGGGCGTGGGGTTCGGGGTGAAAAACTGTTTTTT.